The 11 T cell receptor beta chains given below trace back to one sample, sequenced in a study of beta chain features in type 1 diabetes. What was sequenced were expressed TCRB transcripts, since all of the isolated RNA had been reverse transcribed. TCRdb keeps only in-frame clones here, not all; method: immunoSEQ multiplex PCR. This table has around 140,000 clones, around 9% appearing once. Study-level results: Patients with Type 1 diabetes showed moderately but significantly shorter TCRB CDR3s in all four CD4+ subsets.

The antigens for these receptors are not known. Sequenced sample: central memory CD4+ T cells from blood. The receptors here all came from a man aged 25-40 years with type 1 diabetes.

This clone was found a few times. The chain couples TRBV5-4 to TRBJ1-2; D gene uncertain. The germline gives CDR1 SGHNT, CDR2 YYREEE (reference sequence). This CDR3 has 14 residues. V dropped 2 bases and J dropped 7 bases, with 15 bases sitting between them. The CDR3 sequence: CASSFTGVDSGYTF. For the CDR3, the DNA is TGTGCCAGCAGCTTCACCGGGGTAGACTCTGGCTACACCTTC.

This clone was seen only a few times. V is TRBV5-8 and J is TRBJ2-3; tentatively, D is TRBD2 (6 bases). This CDR3 has 15 amino acids. Trimming stripped 3 bases from V and 2 bases from J, with 13 bases between. Germline lookup yields CDR1 SGHTS and CDR2 YDEGEE. The CDR3 loop is CASSSGDPNTDTQYF. The CDR3 nucleotides are TGTGCCAGCAGCTCGGGGGACCCCAACACAGATACGCAGTATTTT.

The V call is TRBV23-1, the J call TRBJ2-7; 7 positions agree with TRBD1. TRBV23-1 is an open reading frame whose function is uncertain. V lost 3 bases, J lost 3 bases, and 11 bases stayed unmatched. This CDR3 region has 16 residues. The CDR3 loop is CASSQPGWTGFYEQYF. CDR3 DNA: TGCGCCAGCAGTCAGCCGGGGTGGACAGGCTTCTACGAGCAGTACTTC.

CDR3 sequence: CASSRTQGIPNQPQHF. CDR3 nucleotide sequence: TGCGCCAGCAGCCGAACCCAGGGGATCCCCAATCAGCCCCAGCATTTT. The chain employs TRBV4-1 and TRBJ1-5; perhaps TRBD1 as D (6 bases). V shed 4 bases and J shed 3 bases, with 16 bases lying between them. Germline V lookup: CDR1 MGHRA, CDR2 YSYEKL. The CDR3 runs 16 residues.

This clone has more than one count but fewer than ten. The rearrangement uses TRBV15 and TRBJ1-2; 9 bases agree with TRBD1. Germline assignment: CDR1 LNHNV and CDR2 YYDKDF (reference sequence). This CDR3 region has 14 residues. V lost 2 bases to trimming and J lost 5 bases; unmatched junction nucleotides: 3. The CDR3 region is CATSRPDRGYGYTF. CDR3 DNA: TGTGCCACCAGCAGACCTGACAGGGGGTATGGCTACACCTTC.

This clone was counted a few times. The chain couples TRBV28 to TRBJ1-2; TRBD1 aligns across 9 bases. The junction had 21 bases not matched to a gene; V was cut back by 4 bases and J by 6 bases. Germline V gene lookup returns CDR1 MDHEN and CDR2 SYDVKM. The CDR3 sequence is 19 residues long. CDR3 in DNA: TGTGCCAGCAGTTCGACCTCGGGAGAGACAGGGGGAGGGATTAATGGCTACACCTTC. Its translation: CASSSTSGETGGGINGYTF.

This clone was observed a handful of times. CDR3 region: CASSDWTGYGYTF. CDR3 in DNA: TGTGCCAGCAGCGACTGGACAGGGTATGGCTACACCTTC. The V gene is TRBV9, the J gene TRBJ1-2; 8 bases align to TRBD1. Germline CDR1 SGDLS, CDR2 YYNGEE. The CDR3 extends over 13 amino acids. Germline trimming cut 3 bases from V and 5 bases from J; bases unmatched to any gene: 3.

The rearrangement joins TRBV7-9 to TRBJ2-7; 9 bases map to TRBD2. Germline values: CDR1 SEHNR, CDR2 FQNEAQ (reference sequence). The CDR3 is made up of 14 amino acids. Germline trimming cut 4 bases from V and 3 bases from J; bases unmatched to any gene: 4. As DNA, the CDR3 is TGTGCCAGCAGCTCGACTAGCGGCCACTACGAGCAGTACTTC. It codes for CASSSTSGHYEQYF.

This clone was seen a handful of times. Within the sample, other DNA sequences also encode this same CDR3. This chain connects TRBV7-2 to TRBJ2-3, with D tentatively TRBD2 (6 bases). CDR3 length: 14 amino acids. V shed 3 bases and J shed 3 bases, with 10 bases lying between them. CDR1 SGHTA and CDR2 FQGNSA come from the germline V gene. CDR3 residues: CASSFSGGTDTQYF. The CDR3 nucleotides are TGTGCCAGCAGCTTTTCCGGGGGAACAGATACGCAGTATTTT.

This clone occurred a few times. This sequence joins TRBV6-1 and TRBJ1-5, with TRBD1 matching over 9 bases. The V gene's germline CDR1 is MNHNS and CDR2 SASEGT. There are 15 residues in the CDR3. V shed 2 bases and J 7 bases; nucleotides not matched to a gene: 6. The chain's CDR3 is CASSEMTGGRQPQHF. CDR3 in DNA: TGTGCCAGCAGTGAAATGACAGGGGGTAGGCAGCCCCAGCATTTT.

The genes are TRBV5-4 and TRBJ2-6; TRBD2 is a possible D gene (6 bases). This CDR3 has 15 amino acids. In germline, CDR1 is SGHNT, CDR2 YYREEE (reference sequence). V was trimmed by 5 bases and J by 4 bases, leaving 13 bases between them. The DNA of the CDR3 is TGTGCCAGCAGTTCTCAGGGACTGGGGGCCAACGTCCTGACTTTC. This translates into CASSSQGLGANVLTF. Looking up the rest from reference TRBV5-4 and TRBJ2-6 gives the full variable domain: ETGVTQSPTHLIKTRGQQVTLRCSSQSGHNTVSWYQQALGQGPQFIFQYYREEENGRGNFPPRFSGLQFPNYSSELNVNALELDDSALYLCASSSQGLGANVLTFGAGSRLTVL.